This TCR beta chain stems from a study of T cells expressing NK-cell markers. In the study overall: The authors derived TCR beta repertoires from sorted CD3+CD56+NKG2C+, CD3+CD56+NKG2C- and CD3+CD56-NKG2C+ T cells. Findings and caveats of the study: 1.0-7.0% of CD8+ T cells in about 6 donors belonged to dominant NKG2C+ clonotypes. HCMV specificity of the expanded NKG2C+ T cell clones stayed unclear.

This CDR3 comprises 15 residues. Germline V CDR1 and CDR2: DFQATT, SNEGSKA (reference sequence). On this clonotype itself: Its antigen is still unknown.

As the method of synthesis, 5'RACE template switching with UMIs yielded TCR beta cDNA. TCRdb re-called the 5' RACE reads; every CDR3 protein appears as one record, without DNA. The sample holds hundreds of thousands of distinct CDR3 sequences. This receptor was obtained from a man aged 18-70 years in good health. The specimen sequenced was blood T cells: a sorted CD56 or NKG2C T cell subset, CD4+ or CD8+ T cells, or bulk PBMC T cells (not recorded which). The chain carries TRBV20-1 and TRBJ1-2; without DNA, the TCRdb call of TRBD1 cannot be checked. CDR3 protein: CSARPTGARGYGYTF.